The source of this T cell receptor (beta chain) is a study of identifying expanded T cells in peripheral blood. Study conclusions and caveats: Technical replicates showed about 1.1 changed clones; approximately 2 weeks around 15; four weeks 19.

Note on this clone: What it binds is not known.

Collection occurred without any documented infections or immune events in donors. This CDR3 is built from 12 residues. Germline V gene data show CDR1 as GTSNPN and CDR2 as SVGIG (reference sequence). V lost 2 bases to trimming and J lost 4 bases, with 6 bases between them. The repertoire was sequenced with immunoSEQ multiplex PCR; TCRdb's copy has only in-frame clones and lacks some. The top ten hold 3.3% of the sample, which has under 150,000 clones, more than 80% seen once. V usage is TRBV30 and J usage is TRBJ2-1; D is undetermined. Material for sequencing was blood. The clonotype originates from a person aged 18 to 70 in good health. CDR3 sequence: CAWSLSYNEQFF. In DNA form, the CDR3 reads TGTGCCTGGAGTCTCAGTTACAATGAGCAGTTCTTC.